This TCR beta chain is from a study of cytomegalovirus exposure and HLA in healthy donors. The overall study: As an earlier analysis found, 180 million or so T cells yielded about 120 million unique TCR beta sequences. Study-wide points: Earlier analysis yielded a pattern in which most TCR beta V segments were productive about 90% or about 30% of the time.

As regards this clone: Its matching antigen is unknown.

Primers included in the PCR were 60 Vbeta and 13 Jbeta primers. TCRdb's copy holds only in-frame clones and misses some; the assay was immunoSEQ multiplex PCR. In total, the table holds around 97,000 clones. Per the germline V gene, CDR1 is SGDLS and CDR2 is YYNGEE. The CDR3 runs 12 residues. The V end was cut by 4 bases, the J end by 7 bases, with 8 bases between. The chain links TRBV9 to TRBJ2-2; no firm D call. The sequencing sample was made of PBMCs. The receptor was derived from a man aged 40-49 years in good health and CMV-seronegative. DNA of the CDR3: TGTGCCAGCAGCCCCCCCGGCGGGGAGCTGTTTTTT. Protein product: CASSPPGGELFF.